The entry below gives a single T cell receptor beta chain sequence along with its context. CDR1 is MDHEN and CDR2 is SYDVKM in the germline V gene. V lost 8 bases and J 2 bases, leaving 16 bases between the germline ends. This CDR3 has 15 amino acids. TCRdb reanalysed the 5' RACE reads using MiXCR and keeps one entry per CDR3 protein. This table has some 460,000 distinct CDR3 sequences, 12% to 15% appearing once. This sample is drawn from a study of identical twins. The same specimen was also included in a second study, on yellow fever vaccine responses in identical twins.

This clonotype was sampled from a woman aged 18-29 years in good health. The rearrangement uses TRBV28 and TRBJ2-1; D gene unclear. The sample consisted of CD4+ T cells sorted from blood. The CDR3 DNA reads TGTGCCAGCGGTCAACTAATCCTGACCTACAATGAGCAGTTCTTC. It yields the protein CASGQLILTYNEQFF.